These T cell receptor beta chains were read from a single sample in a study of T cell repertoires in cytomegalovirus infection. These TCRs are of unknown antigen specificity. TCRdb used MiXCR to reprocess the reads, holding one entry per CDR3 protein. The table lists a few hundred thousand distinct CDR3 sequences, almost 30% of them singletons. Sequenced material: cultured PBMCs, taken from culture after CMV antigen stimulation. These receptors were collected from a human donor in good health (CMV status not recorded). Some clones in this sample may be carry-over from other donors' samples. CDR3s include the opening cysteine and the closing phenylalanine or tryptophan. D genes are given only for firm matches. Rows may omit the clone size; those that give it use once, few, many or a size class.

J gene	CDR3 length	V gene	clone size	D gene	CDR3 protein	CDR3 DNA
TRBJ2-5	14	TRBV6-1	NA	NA	CASSEGRYQETQYF	TGTGCCAGCAGTGAAGGGCGGTATCAAGAGACCCAGTACTTC
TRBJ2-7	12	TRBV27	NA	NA	CASRTGMGEQYF	TGTGCCAGCAGAACAGGGATGGGCGAGCAGTACTTC
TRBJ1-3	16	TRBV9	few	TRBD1	CASGPGTVPSGNTIYF	TGTGCCAGCGGACCCGGGACAGTACCCTCTGGAAACACCATATATTTT
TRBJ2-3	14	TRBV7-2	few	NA	CASSLLAVLDTQYF	TGTGCCAGCAGCTTACTAGCCGTACTGGATACGCAGTATTTT
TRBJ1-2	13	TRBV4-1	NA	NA	CASSQKSLYGYTF	TGCGCCAGCAGCCAAAAATCTCTCTATGGCTACACCTTC
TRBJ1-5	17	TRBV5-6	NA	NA	CASSSSTGGYSNQPQHF	TGTGCCAGCAGCTCCTCAACGGGGGGATATAGCAATCAGCCCCAGCATTTT
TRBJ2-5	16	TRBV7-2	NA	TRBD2	CASSLRSGRIQETQYF	TGTGCCAGCAGCTTACGTAGCGGGAGGATACAAGAGACCCAGTACTTC
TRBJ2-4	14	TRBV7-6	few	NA	CASSLGLAKNIQYF	TGTGCCAGCAGCTTGGGTCTAGCCAAAAACATTCAGTACTTC
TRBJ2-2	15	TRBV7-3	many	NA	CASSPGGANTGELFF	TGTGCCAGCAGCCCTGGCGGCGCGAACACCGGGGAGCTGTTTTTT
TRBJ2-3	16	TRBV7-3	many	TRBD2	CASSFLSGTSTDTQYF	TGTGCCAGCAGCTTTCTTAGCGGGACAAGCACAGATACGCAGTATTTT
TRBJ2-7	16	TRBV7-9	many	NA	CASSLVWGKGAYEQYF	TGTGCCAGCAGCTTAGTATGGGGTAAGGGAGCCTACGAGCAGTACTTC
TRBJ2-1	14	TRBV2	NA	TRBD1	CASLGQIRNNEQFF	TGTGCCAGTTTGGGACAGATAAGGAACAATGAGCAGTTCTTC
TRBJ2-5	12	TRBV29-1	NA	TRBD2	CSVEDGGETQYF	TGCAGCGTTGAAGACGGGGGGGAGACCCAGTACTTC
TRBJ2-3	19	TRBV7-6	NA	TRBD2	CASSLVWRGGRHRSDTQYF	TGTGCCAGCAGCTTAGTCTGGCGGGGGGGCCGGCACCGGTCAGATACGCAGTATTTT
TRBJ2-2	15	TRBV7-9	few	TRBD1	CASSFRTGDTGELFF	TGTGCCAGCAGCTTCCGGACAGGGGACACCGGGGAGCTGTTTTTT
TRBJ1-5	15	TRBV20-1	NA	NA	CSARDPGAGGQPQHF	TGCAGTGCTAGAGATCCGGGGGCGGGAGGTCAGCCCCAGCATTTT
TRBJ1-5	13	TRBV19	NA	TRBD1	CATGQGGNQPQHF	TGTGCCACCGGACAGGGGGGAAATCAGCCCCAGCATTTT
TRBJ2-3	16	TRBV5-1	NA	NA	CASSLAMGGGTDTQYF	TGCGCCAGCAGCTTGGCCATGGGCGGGGGCACAGATACGCAGTATTTT